Listed here are 18 T cell receptor beta chains from one sample, sequenced in a study of vaccination and CD4 T cells after COVID-19. The sample's treatment: approximately 11-day PBMC culture with coronavirus spike peptide pools or control peptides (ViraFEST assay). Cultured CD4+ T cell DNA underwent sequencing with the Oncomine TCR Beta short-read assay. A single record per CDR3 protein comes from TCRdb applying MiXCR to the PCR reads. The table has approximately 17,000 distinct CDR3 sequences, more than 45% seen once; the top ten hold roughly 5%. Their target antigens are unknown. The sequences come from CD4+ T cells from blood, cultured in vitro, collected before SARS-CoV-2 vaccination. The receptor source for this set is a human donor who had recovered from COVID-19.

CDR3 nucleotide sequence: TGCAGTGCTAGAGAAGAGACGGCGTGGGGAAAACTGTTTTTT. It specifies CSAREETAWGKLFF. V usage is TRBV20-1 and J usage is TRBJ1-4; D gene uncertain. Germline V gene data show CDR1 as DFQATT and CDR2 as SNEGSKA (reference sequence). The V and J ends lost 0 bases and 10 bases respectively, with 15 bases between them. This CDR3 spans 14 amino acids.

This clonotype is termed medium-sized (0.01 to 0.1%). V usage is TRBV19 and J usage is TRBJ1-1; 7 bases match TRBD1. Germline CDR1 is LNHDA and CDR2 is SQIVND (reference sequence). The CDR3 runs to 14 residues. The J segment lost 5 bases and the V segment lost 6 bases, leaving 9 bases of the junction unmatched. The CDR3 DNA is TGTGCCAGTAGAGCGGGGAGGGGGCGAACTGAAGCTTTCTTT. It specifies CASRAGRGRTEAFF.

This clonotype came up a few times. The CDR3 is CASSLRGPLYEQYF. CDR3 coding DNA: TGTGCCAGCAGCCTTAGGGGACCTCTCTACGAGCAGTACTTC. The chain combines TRBV27 with TRBJ2-7; D could derive from TRBD1 or TRBD2 (5 bases each). Germline lookup yields CDR1 MNHEY and CDR2 SMNVEV (reference sequence). The V and J ends lost 6 bases and 3 bases respectively, with 15 bases between them. The length of the CDR3 is 14 residues.

The chain employs TRBV7-3 and TRBJ2-1; 7 bases match TRBD1. The CDR3 is 15 amino acids. Losses at the gene ends were 6 bases for V and 6 bases for J; bases not matched to a gene: 11. Germline V gives CDR1 SGHTA, CDR2 FQGTGA. The CDR3 here is CASSSRGQATNEQFF. DNA for the CDR3: TGTGCCAGCAGTTCGCGCGGACAGGCGACCAATGAGCAGTTCTTC.

CDR3: CASSMEMNTEAFF. CDR3 DNA: TGCGCCAGCAGCATGGAGATGAACACTGAAGCTTTCTTT. The rearrangement joins TRBV5-1 to TRBJ1-1; D unclear. The CDR3 consists of 13 residues. Germline V gives CDR1 SGHRS, CDR2 YFSETQ. Trimming removed 4 bases at V and 0 bases at J, with 7 bases between. Drawing the rest from reference TRBV5-1 and TRBJ1-1, the complete variable domain is KAGVTQTPRYLIKTRGQQVTLSCSPISGHRSVSWYQQTPGQGLQFLFEYFSETQRNKGNFPGRFSGRQFSNSRSEMNVSTLELGDSALYLCASSMEMNTEAFFGQGTRLTVV.

This clonotype was detected only once. This chain uses TRBV6-2 or TRBV6-3 with TRBJ2-7; TRBD2 is a possible D gene (5 bases). The germline V gene encodes CDR1 MNHEY and CDR2 SVGEGT. The CDR3 length is 14 residues. V lost 4 bases, J lost 1 base, and 11 bases lay in between. CDR3 DNA: TGTGCCAGCAGTTTGTTCGGGGTTTCCTACGAGCAGTACTTC. Its translation: CASSLFGVSYEQYF.

This rearrangement joins TRBV20-1 to TRBJ2-7; 8 bases are a match to TRBD1. V was clipped by 5 bases and J by 2 bases; unmatched bases: 8. The V gene's germline CDR1 is DFQATT and CDR2 SNEGSKA (reference sequence). This CDR3 is 14 amino acids long. The CDR3 DNA reads TGCAGTGCTCCCCGAATGGACAGGGCCTACGAGCAGTACTTC. It codes for CSAPRMDRAYEQYF.

This clonotype was counted between two and nine times. The V and J genes are TRBV11-3 and TRBJ2-1; D uncertain. Between the trimmed V and J ends, which lost 3 bases and 1 base, there was a span of 13 bases. Germline CDR1 is SGHNT and CDR2 is YENEEA. This CDR3 contains 16 residues. CDR3 DNA: TGTGCCAGCAGCTTCCGTGGGTGGTATTCCTACAATGAGCAGTTCTTC. As protein: CASSFRGWYSYNEQFF.

This chain connects TRBV12-5 to TRBJ1-1; tentatively, D is TRBD1 (5 bases). With 1 base removed from V and 1 base from J, the gap between germline ends came to 13 bases. In germline, CDR1 is LGHNT, CDR2 FRNRAP. The CDR3 consists of 16 residues. The CDR3 nucleotides are TGTGCTAGTGGTTTGGAAGGGTCAGGGCGGAACACTGAAGCTTTCTTT. It yields the protein CASGLEGSGRNTEAFF. The whole variable domain, remainder taken from reference TRBV12-5 and TRBJ1-1, is DARVTQTPRHKVTEMGQEVTMRCQPILGHNTVFWYRQTMMQGLELLAYFRNRAPLDDSGMPKDRFSAEMPDATLATLKIQPSEPRDSAVYFCASGLEGSGRNTEAFFGQGTRLTVV.

The gene calls are TRBV19 and TRBJ1-1; no clear D gene. V was cut by 1 base and J by 6 bases, with 9 bases left in between. This CDR3 is 13 amino acids long. Germline CDR1 reads LNHDA; CDR2 reads SQIVND (reference sequence). CDR3 residues: CASSIGAAAEAFF. The CDR3 DNA reads TGTGCCAGTAGTATAGGCGCCGCCGCTGAAGCTTTCTTT.

This clonotype has only one observation. This rearrangement joins TRBV7-8 to TRBJ2-1, with 8 bases lining up with TRBD1. The J segment lost 6 bases and the V segment lost 3 bases, leaving 1 base of the junction unmatched. The V gene's germline CDR1 is SGHVS and CDR2 FQNEAQ. CDR3 length: 13 amino acids. This CDR3 reads CASSLDRVNEQFF. CDR3 bases: TGTGCCAGCAGCTTGGACAGGGTCAATGAGCAGTTCTTC.

This clonotype came up a few times. The gene calls are TRBV6-2 or TRBV6-3 and TRBJ2-7, with 11 bases aligning to TRBD2. V shed 5 bases and J 5 bases; nucleotides not matched to a gene: 11. Germline CDR1 MNHEY, CDR2 SVGEGT. The CDR3 consists of 16 residues. The chain's CDR3 is CASSRDSGRAVDEQYF. The CDR3 nucleotides read TGTGCCAGCAGTCGAGATAGCGGGAGGGCTGTCGACGAGCAGTACTTC.

This clonotype turned up a few times. This chain links TRBV6-1 with TRBJ1-1; tentatively, D is TRBD1 (5 bases). V was cut by 7 bases and J by 7 bases, with 16 bases left in between. This CDR3 is 13 amino acids long. Germline V gives CDR1 MNHNS, CDR2 SASEGT. CDR3 loop: CASTLGAGNEAFF. As DNA, the CDR3 is TGTGCCAGCACCCTCGGGGCCGGGAATGAAGCTTTCTTT.

This clonotype has a handful of counts. The genes are TRBV7-9 and TRBJ1-6; no firm D call. CDR3 size: 13 residues. In germline, CDR1 is SEHNR, CDR2 FQNEAQ (reference sequence). The ends were cut back, 4 bases at V and 9 bases at J, with 10 bases in the middle. CDR3 sequence (DNA): TGTGCCAGCAGCTCGGAGGGTGGTTCACCCCTCCACTTT. Amino acids: CASSSEGGSPLHF.

The chain uses TRBV25-1 and TRBJ2-3; D possibly corresponds to TRBD2 (5 bases). V lost 3 bases, J lost 4 bases, and 20 bases lay in between. CDR3 length equals 17 residues. CDR1 and CDR2 from the germline V gene are MGHDK and SYGVNS. The CDR3 region is CASSDSRIGVTADTQYF. CDR3 DNA: TGTGCCAGCAGTGATAGTAGGATCGGGGTCACGGCAGATACGCAGTATTTT.

CDR3 bases: TGTGCCACCAGTGAGGTAAATGAGCAGTTCTTC. Its translation: CATSEVNEQFF. V gene TRBV24-1 combines with J gene TRBJ2-1, with D hard to call. The germline gives CDR1 KGHDR, CDR2 SFDVKD. The CDR3 runs 11 residues. Trimming removed 4 bases at V and 7 bases at J, with 4 bases between.

V usage is TRBV28 and J usage is TRBJ1-2; D is unclear. Trimming cost V 2 bases and J 5 bases, with 9 bases left between them. The CDR3 contains 13 residues. Germline V gives CDR1 MDHEN, CDR2 SYDVKM. The CDR3 reads CASSLASWYGYTF. The CDR3 DNA reads as TGTGCCAGCAGTTTAGCGTCTTGGTATGGCTACACCTTC.

CDR3 bases: TGTGCCAGCAGCTCCCCGGGACTAGCGGGAGCCTACGAGCAGTACTTC. Protein product: CASSSPGLAGAYEQYF. The chain carries TRBV7-2 and TRBJ2-7, with 14 positions matching TRBD2. The CDR3 has 16 amino acids. Germline V gives CDR1 SGHTA, CDR2 FQGNSA. Trimming removed 4 bases from V and 2 bases from J; junction bases left unmatched: 4.